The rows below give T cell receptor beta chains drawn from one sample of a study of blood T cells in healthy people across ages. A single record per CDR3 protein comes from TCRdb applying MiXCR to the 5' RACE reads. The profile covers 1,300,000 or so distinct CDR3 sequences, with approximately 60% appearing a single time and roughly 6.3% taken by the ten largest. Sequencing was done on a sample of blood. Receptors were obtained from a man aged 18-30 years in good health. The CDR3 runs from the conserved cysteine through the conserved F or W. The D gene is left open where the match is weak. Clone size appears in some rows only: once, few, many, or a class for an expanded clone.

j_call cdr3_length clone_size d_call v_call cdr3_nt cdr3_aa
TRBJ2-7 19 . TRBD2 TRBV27 TGTGCCAGCAGTTCAGGGACTAGCGGGAGTAATCTACGGTTGGGTGGGCAGTACTTC CASSSGTSGSNLRLGGQYF
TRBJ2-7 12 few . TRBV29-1 TGCAGCGTTTTCTCCTCCGGGCAGGAGCAGTACTTC CSVFSSGQEQYF
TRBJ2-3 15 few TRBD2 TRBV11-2 TGTGCCAGCAAGCGGGAGCGCGCCGGGGGAGATACGCAGTATTTT CASKRERAGGDTQYF
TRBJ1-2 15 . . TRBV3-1 TGTGCCAGCAGCCAAGATGGAGGGAATAACTATGGCTACACCTTC CASSQDGGNNYGYTF
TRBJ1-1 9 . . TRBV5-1 TGCGCCAGCAGATCTGAAGCTTTCTTT CASRSEAFF
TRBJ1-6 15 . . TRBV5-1 TGCGCCAGCAGCCCACAAACAGGGTCCAATTCACCCCTCCACTTT CASSPQTGSNSPLHF
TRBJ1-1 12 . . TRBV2 TGTGCCAGCAGTGGGGACCAGGGGTTGGCTTTCTTT CASSGDQGLAFF
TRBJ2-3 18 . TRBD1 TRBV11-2 TGTGCCAGCAGCTTAGTCGGTTGGGACAGGGGCGGACCAGATACGCAGTATTTT CASSLVGWDRGGPDTQYF
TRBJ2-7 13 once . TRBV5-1 TGCGCCAGCAGCCTGGGACACTACTACGAGCAGTACTTC CASSLGHYYEQYF
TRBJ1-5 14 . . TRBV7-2 TGTGCCAGCAGCCCTCCAGGGTTGTTACAGCCCCAGCATTTT CASSPPGLLQPQHF
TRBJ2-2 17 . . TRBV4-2 TGTGCCAGCAGCCAAGCCCCCCTTGCGCTCCTTGGCGGGGAGCTGTTTTTT CASSQAPLALLGGELFF
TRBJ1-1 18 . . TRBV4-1 TGCGCCAGCAGCCAAGACTATCAAGAGCTCCCCATGAACACTGAAGCTTTCTTT CASSQDYQELPMNTEAFF
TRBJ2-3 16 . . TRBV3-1 TGTGCCAGCAGCCTCGGTCATATTCTTAGCACAGATACGCAGTATTTT CASSLGHILSTDTQYF
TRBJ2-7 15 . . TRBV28 TGTGCCAGCAGTCAACCGGGACGAAGCTCCTACGAGCAGTACTTC CASSQPGRSSYEQYF
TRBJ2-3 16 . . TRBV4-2 TGTGCCAGCAGCCAAGAATGGGGGGCAGGCACAGATACGCAGTATTTT CASSQEWGAGTDTQYF
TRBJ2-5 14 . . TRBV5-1 TGCGCCAGCAGCTCGCCAGGTAGCCAAGAGACCCAGTACTTC CASSSPGSQETQYF
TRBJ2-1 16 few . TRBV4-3 TGCGCCAGCAGCCGAGATTTCGGGGGACGATGGAATGAGCAGTTCTTC CASSRDFGGRWNEQFF
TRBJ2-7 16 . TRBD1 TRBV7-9 TGTGCCAGCAGCTCCCTCGGACAGGGAGAGTACAATGAGCAGTACTTC CASSSLGQGEYNEQYF
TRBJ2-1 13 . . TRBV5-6 TGTGCCAGCAGCTTGGCACACGCCAATGAGCAGTTCTTC CASSLAHANEQFF
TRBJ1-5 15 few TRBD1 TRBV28 TGTGCCAGCAAAACGGGGACAGGGCCTAATCAGCCCCAGCATTTT CASKTGTGPNQPQHF
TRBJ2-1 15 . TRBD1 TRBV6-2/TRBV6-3 TGTGCCAGCAAACTTCGAGGGGGCTACTACAATGAGCAGTTCTTC CASKLRGGYYNEQFF
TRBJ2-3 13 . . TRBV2 TGTGCCAGCACCGGTGGCTCGATAGATACGCAGTATTTT CASTGGSIDTQYF
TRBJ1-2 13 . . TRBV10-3 TGTGCCATCAGTGTAGGTCTCCAGTATGGCTACACCTTC CAISVGLQYGYTF
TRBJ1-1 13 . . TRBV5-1 TGCGCCTCCCGGTCCCCAGTGAACACTGAAGCTTTCTTT CASRSPVNTEAFF
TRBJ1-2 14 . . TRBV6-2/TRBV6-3 TGTGCCAGCAGTTACTCAGGCGGACCCTATGGCTACACCTTC CASSYSGGPYGYTF
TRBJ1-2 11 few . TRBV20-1 TGCAGTGCTAGAGATTCAGGGGGCTACACCTTC CSARDSGGYTF
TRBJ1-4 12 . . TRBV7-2 TGTGCCAGCAGCTTAGTTACTGAAAAACTGTTTTTT CASSLVTEKLFF
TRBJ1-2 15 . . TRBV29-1 TGCAGCGTTGAAGAAGAGGGGGGTAGAAGCTATGGCTACACCTTC CSVEEEGGRSYGYTF
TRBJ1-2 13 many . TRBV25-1 TGTGCCAGCAGTGATCAGGGGCGGGGGGCCGACACCTTC CASSDQGRGADTF
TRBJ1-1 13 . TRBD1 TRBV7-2 TGTGCCAGCAGCATGGACAGGGGCACTGAAGCTTTCTTT CASSMDRGTEAFF
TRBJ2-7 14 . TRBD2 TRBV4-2 TGTGCCAGCAGCCGGACTAGCGGGAGTGGCGAGCAGTACTTC CASSRTSGSGEQYF
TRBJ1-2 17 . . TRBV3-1 TGTGCCAGCAGCCCCCGGTCTACAGGGCTTCTTAACTATGGCTACACCTTC CASSPRSTGLLNYGYTF
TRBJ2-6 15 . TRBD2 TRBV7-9 TGTGCCAGCAGCTGGGCGGGGGCTGGGGCCAACGTCCTGACTTTC CASSWAGAGANVLTF
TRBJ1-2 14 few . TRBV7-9 TGTGCCAGCAGCTTCGACACAGAGATCTATGGCTACACCTTC CASSFDTEIYGYTF
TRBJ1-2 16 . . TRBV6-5 TGTGCCAGCAGTTACTCGAGGGTCCCTGGGGGCTATGGCTACACCTTC CASSYSRVPGGYGYTF
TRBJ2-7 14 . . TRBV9 TGTGCCAACAGCCCGGACTGGGGCGCCTACGAGCAGTACTTC CANSPDWGAYEQYF
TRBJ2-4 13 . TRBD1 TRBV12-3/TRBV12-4 TGTGCCAGCAGTAACATTACAGGGGCCATTCAGTACTTC CASSNITGAIQYF
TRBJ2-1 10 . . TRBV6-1 TGTGCCACCACCTATGATGAGCAGTTCTTC CATTYDEQFF
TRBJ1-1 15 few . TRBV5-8 TGTGCCAGCAGCAAAGAATGGGGGAGGAACACTGAAGCTTTCTTT CASSKEWGRNTEAFF
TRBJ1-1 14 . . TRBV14 TGTGCCAGCAGCCCCCAACCGGGGTCCACTGAAGCTTTCTTT CASSPQPGSTEAFF
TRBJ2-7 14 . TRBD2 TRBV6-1 TGTGCCGGGGCGAGGACTAGCGGTATGAACGAGCAGTACTTC CAGARTSGMNEQYF
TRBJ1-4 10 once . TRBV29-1 TGCAGCGTCCCCCCCGAAAAACTGTTTTTT CSVPPEKLFF
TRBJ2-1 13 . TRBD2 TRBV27 TGTGCCAGCAGTTCGGGACTAGCGGAGGAGCAGTTCTTC CASSSGLAEEQFF